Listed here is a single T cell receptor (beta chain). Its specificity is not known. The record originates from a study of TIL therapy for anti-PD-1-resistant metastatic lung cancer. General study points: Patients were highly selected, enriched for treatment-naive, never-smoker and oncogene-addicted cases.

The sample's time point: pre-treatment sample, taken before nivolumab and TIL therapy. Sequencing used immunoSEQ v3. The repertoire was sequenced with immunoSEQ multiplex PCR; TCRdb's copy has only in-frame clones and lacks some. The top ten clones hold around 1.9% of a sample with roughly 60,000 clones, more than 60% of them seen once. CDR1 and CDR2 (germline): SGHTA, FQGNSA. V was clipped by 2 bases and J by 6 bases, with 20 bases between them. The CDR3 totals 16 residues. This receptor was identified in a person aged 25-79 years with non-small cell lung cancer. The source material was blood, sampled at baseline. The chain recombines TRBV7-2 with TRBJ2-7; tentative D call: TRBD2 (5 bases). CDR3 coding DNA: TGTGCCAGCAGCTTATTCTTCCCCACCGTCGGGATCGAGCAGTACTTC. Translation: CASSLFFPTVGIEQYF. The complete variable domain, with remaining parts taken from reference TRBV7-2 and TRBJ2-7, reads GAGVSQSPSNKVTEKGKDVELRCDPISGHTALYWYRQSLGQGLEFLIYFQGNSAPDKSGLPSDRFSAERTGGSVSTLTIQRTQQEDSAVYLCASSLFFPTVGIEQYFGPGTRLTVT.